A selection of T cell receptor beta chains follows, all from one sample in a study of regulatory T cells. Assay used: immunoSEQ multiplex PCR; TCRdb lists only in-frame clones, some missing. Counted here are tens of thousands of clones, roughly 93% occurring once; the ten biggest clones make up 3.5% to 4%. What was sequenced was CD8+ T cells sorted from blood. The receptors shown here come from a child aged 2 to 15 with CD3G deficiency. The CDR3 runs from the conserved cysteine through the conserved F or W. D genes are given only for firm matches. Only part of the rows carry a size: once, few, many, or a class if the clone is expanded.

TRBJ2-7 NA few TRBV6-6 CASSYSSFYEQYF TGTGCCAGCAGTTACTCGAGTTTCTACGAGCAGTACTTC
TRBJ2-1 TRBD2 NA TRBV11-2 CASSLDQAGVNYNEQFF TGTGCCAGCAGCTTAGACCAAGCGGGAGTTAACTACAATGAGCAGTTCTTC
TRBJ1-1 NA NA TRBV6-1 CASSEGGNTEAFF TGTGCCAGCAGTGAAGGTGGGAACACTGAAGCTTTCTTT
TRBJ1-1 NA NA TRBV28 CASSLVMNTEAFF TGTGCCAGCAGTTTAGTGATGAACACTGAAGCTTTCTTT
TRBJ1-2 NA NA TRBV28 CASSSFKLDGYTF TGTGCCAGCAGCAGCTTCAAATTGGATGGCTACACCTTC
TRBJ2-2 TRBD2 NA TRBV28 CASSLAGTRELFF TGTGCCAGCAGTTTAGCCGGGACTAGGGAGCTGTTTTTT
TRBJ2-1 NA NA TRBV19 CASSSSLGPHNEQFF TGTGCCAGTAGTTCTTCACTAGGGCCCCACAATGAGCAGTTCTTC
TRBJ2-7 TRBD2 once TRBV10-3 CATGTSGIYEQYF TGTGCCACCGGGACTAGCGGGATCTACGAGCAGTACTTC
TRBJ2-3 TRBD2 NA TRBV7-9 CASSGLAGAGVTDTQYF TGTGCCAGCAGCGGACTAGCGGGAGCGGGTGTGACAGATACGCAGTATTTT
TRBJ2-7 NA NA TRBV28 CASSLVGANEQYF TGTGCCAGCAGTTTGGTGGGGGCCAACGAGCAGTACTTC
TRBJ2-2 TRBD2 NA TRBV28 CASRGLAGVDTGELFF TGTGCCAGCCGAGGACTAGCGGGAGTAGACACCGGGGAGCTGTTTTTT
TRBJ2-2 TRBD2 NA TRBV11-3 CASSLRGLAGAGELFF TGTGCCAGCAGCTTGAGGGGACTAGCGGGAGCCGGGGAGCTGTTTTTT
TRBJ2-3 TRBD1 once TRBV5-1 CASSSGQGITDTQYF TGCGCCAGCAGCTCGGGACAGGGGATCACAGATACGCAGTATTTT
TRBJ2-3 NA NA TRBV10-1 CASSESSSDTDTQYF TGCGCCAGCAGTGAGTCAAGTAGCGACACAGATACGCAGTATTTT
TRBJ1-2 NA NA TRBV7-8 CASSPGTAVYGYTF TGTGCCAGCAGTCCCGGGACGGCCGTATATGGCTACACCTTC
TRBJ2-7 NA NA TRBV28 CASSLRGRYEQYF TGTGCCAGCAGTTTAAGGGGTCGATACGAGCAGTACTTC
TRBJ2-2 NA NA TRBV19 CASSTTRGYTGELFF TGTGCCAGTAGTACCACTAGGGGTTACACCGGGGAGCTGTTTTTT
TRBJ2-7 NA NA TRBV6-1 CASSWAEGAYEQYF TGTGCCAGCAGTTGGGCGGAAGGGGCCTACGAGCAGTACTTC
TRBJ2-7 TRBD1 once TRBV6-1 CASSEAGWTGNNEQYF TGTGCCAGCAGTGAAGCAGGTTGGACAGGGAATAACGAGCAGTACTTC
TRBJ2-7 NA NA TRBV7-8 CASSLGPSYEQYF TGTGCCAGCAGCTTAGGACCCTCCTACGAGCAGTACTTC
TRBJ1-5 NA NA TRBV28 CASSNRGSNQPQHF TGTGCCAGCAGCAACCGGGGGAGCAATCAGCCCCAGCATTTT
TRBJ2-7 NA NA TRBV6-1 CASSEIDRSYEQYF TGTGCCAGCAGTGAAATAGACAGATCCTACGAGCAGTACTTC
TRBJ2-2 TRBD1 NA TRBV11-2 CASSLWRQGASGELFF TGTGCCAGCAGCTTATGGAGACAGGGGGCCTCCGGGGAGCTGTTTTTT
TRBJ2-7 TRBD1 NA TRBV28 CASSVTGGLDEQYF TGTGCCAGCAGTGTGACAGGGGGCTTGGACGAGCAGTACTTC
TRBJ2-3 NA NA TRBV27 CASRPGGTDTQYF TGTGCCAGCCGCCCGGGGGGCACAGATACGCAGTATTTT
TRBJ2-3 TRBD2 NA TRBV28 CASSLAGGVSDTQYF TGTGCCAGCAGTTTGGCGGGAGGCGTCTCAGATACGCAGTATTTT
TRBJ2-2 NA NA TRBV19 CASSTGTTGELFF TGTGCCAGTAGTACAGGGACAACCGGGGAGCTGTTTTTT
TRBJ2-7 TRBD2 NA TRBV28 CASSAGTSGTLSSYEQYF TGTGCCAGCAGTGCCGGGACTAGCGGGACTCTGAGCTCCTACGAGCAGTACTTC
TRBJ2-6 NA NA TRBV28 CASSPGTGANVLTF TGTGCCAGCAGCCCAGGTACTGGGGCCAACGTCCTGACTTTC
TRBJ2-7 NA NA TRBV10-3 CAISEGGQEIYEQYF TGTGCCATCAGTGAGGGGGGTCAGGAGATCTACGAGCAGTACTTC
TRBJ2-7 NA NA TRBV7-8 CASSPGRGSGYEQYF TGTGCCAGCAGCCCAGGGCGGGGCAGTGGCTACGAGCAGTACTTC
TRBJ2-5 TRBD1 NA TRBV28 CASSLGTGGIETQYF TGTGCCAGCAGTTTAGGGACAGGGGGAATTGAGACCCAGTACTTC
TRBJ1-2 TRBD1 NA TRBV28 CASSLRGPGSGYTF TGTGCCAGCAGTCTCAGGGGGCCTGGCAGTGGCTACACCTTC
TRBJ1-2 NA NA TRBV6-6 CASSYLAGDGYTF TGTGCCAGCAGTTATTTAGCGGGCGATGGCTACACCTTC
TRBJ2-2 NA once TRBV7-9 CASSLGNTGELFF TGTGCCAGCAGCTTAGGGAACACCGGGGAGCTGTTTTTT
TRBJ1-6 NA NA TRBV6-1 CASSEGSGGNSPLHF TGTGCCAGCAGTGAGGGCTCCGGGGGAAATTCACCCCTCCACTTT
TRBJ1-2 NA NA TRBV6-5 CASSYSQTASFYGYTF TGTGCCAGCAGTTACTCTCAAACGGCGTCTTTCTATGGCTACACCTTC
TRBJ1-1 NA NA TRBV27 CASSQTENTEAFF TGTGCCAGCAGCCAGACAGAGAACACTGAAGCTTTCTTT
TRBJ2-7 NA NA TRBV28 CASSLRAGGNYEQYF TGTGCCAGCAGTTTACGAGCGGGTGGGAATTACGAGCAGTACTTC
TRBJ2-7 NA NA TRBV27 CASSFGTGVSEQYF TGTGCCAGCAGTTTCGGGACCGGGGTAAGCGAGCAGTACTTC
TRBJ2-3 TRBD2 NA TRBV28 CASSERDPSTDTQYF TGTGCCAGCAGTGAGCGGGACCCAAGCACAGATACGCAGTATTTT
TRBJ2-1 NA NA TRBV7-9 CASSLSRNEQFF TGTGCCAGCAGCTTATCCCGTAATGAGCAGTTCTTC
TRBJ2-2 NA NA TRBV5-1 CASSFVGPTGELFF TGCGCCAGCAGCTTCGTCGGGCCCACCGGGGAGCTGTTTTTT
TRBJ1-6 TRBD1 NA TRBV28 CASSIQGAYNSPLHF TGTGCCAGCAGTATACAGGGGGCCTATAATTCACCCCTCCACTTT
TRBJ2-7 TRBD2 NA TRBV28 CASSPSREGLEDEQYF TGTGCCAGCAGTCCCTCCCGGGAGGGACTTGAGGACGAGCAGTACTTC
TRBJ1-1 NA few TRBV19 CASRPRRGGMNTEAFF TGTGCCAGTAGACCCCGGCGCGGGGGGATGAACACTGAAGCTTTCTTT
TRBJ2-1 TRBD2 NA TRBV7-9 CASSPKPGLAIDEQFF TGTGCCAGCAGCCCAAAACCGGGACTAGCTATCGATGAGCAGTTCTTC
TRBJ2-1 TRBD2 once TRBV13 CASSYGTSGRHEQFF TGTGCCAGCAGCTACGGGACTAGCGGGAGACATGAGCAGTTCTTC
TRBJ2-2 NA NA TRBV7-8 CASSSPTANTGELFF TGTGCCAGCAGCTCCCCGACTGCGAACACCGGGGAGCTGTTTTTT
TRBJ2-1 NA NA TRBV7-8 CASSLGGGEQFF TGTGCCAGCAGCTTAGGAGGGGGTGAGCAGTTCTTC
TRBJ2-3 TRBD2 NA TRBV28 CASSSNLLAGEKDTQYF TGTGCCAGCAGTTCCAACCTACTAGCGGGAGAGAAGGATACGCAGTATTTT
TRBJ2-2 NA NA TRBV28 CASGGRGLDGELFF TGTGCCAGCGGGGGCCGAGGGTTGGACGGGGAGCTGTTTTTT
TRBJ2-1 TRBD2 once TRBV19 CASSDLPSGSKYEQFF TGTGCCAGTAGTGACCTTCCTAGCGGGAGTAAGTATGAGCAGTTCTTC
TRBJ2-7 NA NA TRBV6-1 CASSDHTYEQYF TGTGCCAGCAGTGACCACACTTACGAGCAGTACTTC
TRBJ1-1 NA NA TRBV27 CASRPYGQAEAFF TGTGCCAGCAGGCCGTATGGTCAGGCTGAAGCTTTCTTT
TRBJ2-5 NA NA TRBV11-2 CASSPANTGTQYF TGTGCCAGCAGCCCCGCCAACACGGGGACCCAGTACTTC
TRBJ2-3 NA NA TRBV11-2 CASSSSTGGYTQYF TGTGCCAGCAGCTCGTCGACAGGAGGCTATACGCAGTATTTT